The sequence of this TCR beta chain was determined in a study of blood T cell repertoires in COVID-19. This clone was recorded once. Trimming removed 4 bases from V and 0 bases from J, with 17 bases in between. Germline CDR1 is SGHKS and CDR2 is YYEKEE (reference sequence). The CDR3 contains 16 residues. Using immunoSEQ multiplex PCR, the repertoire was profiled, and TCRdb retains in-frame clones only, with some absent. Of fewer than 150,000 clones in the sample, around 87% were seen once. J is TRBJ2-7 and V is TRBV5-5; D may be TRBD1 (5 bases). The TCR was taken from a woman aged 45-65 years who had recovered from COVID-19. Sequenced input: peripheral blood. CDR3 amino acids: CASSQGLTDSSYEQYF. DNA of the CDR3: TGTGCCAGCAGCCAGGGATTGACCGACTCCTCCTACGAGCAGTACTTC.